This is a list of T cell receptor beta chains from one sample in a study of OX40 agonist ivuxolimab in advanced cancers. Some clones are missing from TCRdb's copy, which holds only in-frame ones; the method was immunoSEQ multiplex PCR. The repertoire has 82,000 or so clones, roughly 92% of them found once; the top ten carry around 1.1%. The specimen comprised CD4+ or CD8+ T cells sorted from blood, sampled in a trial of the OX40 agonist ivuxolimab. These receptors were collected from an adult with an advanced solid tumor such as melanoma, head and neck, liver or kidney cancer. Both conserved end residues are part of each CDR3. The D gene is left open where the match is weak. Size values are once, few and many counts, or a class for expanded clones, and some rows have none.

v_gene	j_gene	abundance	d_gene	CDR3aa
TRBV18	TRBJ2-2	NA	NA	CASSPPGRTGELFF
TRBV7-6	TRBJ1-3	NA	NA	CASSLNGNTIYF
TRBV7-8	TRBJ1-1	NA	NA	CASSLVSMGHRAFF
TRBV2	TRBJ2-3	NA	TRBD1	CASSDSGGKADTQYF
TRBV5-1	TRBJ2-2	NA	NA	CASSLLGGGNTGELFF
TRBV4-1	TRBJ2-3	NA	TRBD2	CASSQSESSGRDTQYF
TRBV2	TRBJ1-1	NA	NA	CASSEGINTEAFF
TRBV5-4	TRBJ2-1	NA	NA	CASSLSLRSSYNEQFF
TRBV9	TRBJ1-1	NA	NA	CASSQNRNTEAFF
TRBV27	TRBJ2-5	NA	NA	CASSLSRRETQYF
TRBV19	TRBJ1-1	NA	NA	CASSTLPSWMTESGEAFF
TRBV5-4	TRBJ1-6	NA	NA	CASSISQGLYSPLHF
TRBV11-2	TRBJ2-3	NA	TRBD2	CASISGGRWDTQYF
TRBV18	TRBJ1-1	NA	NA	CASRFEGRAEAFF
TRBV10-3	TRBJ2-7	NA	NA	CAISPGNYEQYF
TRBV4-1	TRBJ2-6	NA	NA	CASSQDVGTAPGANVLTF
TRBV2	TRBJ2-5	NA	NA	CASSRRGLETQYF
TRBV5-6	TRBJ2-3	NA	TRBD2	CASSLGPLAGGGPDTQYF
TRBV6-1	TRBJ2-7	NA	NA	CASSEFPPSEGSGEQYF
TRBV2	TRBJ2-7	once	NA	CASSDGQGGEQYF
TRBV6-1	TRBJ2-3	NA	TRBD2	CASTGLAGPPDTQYF
TRBV27	TRBJ1-2	NA	TRBD1	CASSPRTGGFGYTF
TRBV27	TRBJ1-1	NA	NA	CASSRQIPDTEAFF
TRBV27	TRBJ1-5	NA	TRBD1	CASSSFGQGDQPQHF
TRBV5-4	TRBJ1-1	once	NA	CASSSKGGGLNTEAFF
TRBV28	TRBJ2-4	NA	NA	CASRKGQGIQYF
TRBV25-1	TRBJ2-1	NA	TRBD2	CASRASGGDRSYNEQFF
TRBV14	TRBJ1-1	NA	NA	CASSQDFNRNTEAFF
TRBV5-6	TRBJ2-7	NA	NA	CASSLFSGLTTYEQYF
TRBV28	TRBJ2-4	NA	TRBD2	CASSLGLAGPKGKNIQYF
TRBV28	TRBJ2-1	NA	TRBD1	CASSLGPTGSYNEQFF
TRBV27	TRBJ2-7	once	TRBD1	CASSQHRGPSSYEQYF
TRBV19	TRBJ2-5	NA	NA	CASRKGHTQETQYF